A single sample gave rise to the 30 T cell receptor beta chains below, sequenced in a study of shared clonotypes between healthy human individuals. Assay: immunoSEQ multiplex PCR; the TCRdb copy retains only in-frame clones and omits some. The table shows 2 million to 2.5 million clones, with 92% occurring only once. The sample comprised naive CD4+ T cells from PBMCs. As for subset: CD45RA+ positively selected. These receptors originate from a man aged 18 to 30 in good health. Some clones in this sample may be carry-over from other donors' samples.

V usage is TRBV5-6 and J usage is TRBJ2-6; D is ambiguous. V was cut by 2 bases and J by 0 bases, with 9 bases left in between. Per germline, CDR1 SGHDT and CDR2 YYEEEE. The CDR3 sequence is 16 residues long. The CDR3 spells CASSFLGDSGANVLTF. The CDR3 nucleotides are TGTGCCAGCAGCTTTCTTGGGGACTCTGGGGCCAACGTCCTGACTTTC.

The V and J genes are TRBV28 and TRBJ1-5; D is uncertain. The CDR3 is 14 amino acids. Trimming removed 6 bases from V and 2 bases from J, with 11 bases in between. Germline values: CDR1 MDHEN, CDR2 SYDVKM. CDR3 bases: TGTGCCAGCAGGACCCGGGTCCGCAATCAGCCCCAGCATTTT. This sequence encodes CASRTRVRNQPQHF.

The genes are TRBV2 and TRBJ2-5; 11 nucleotides line up with TRBD2. CDR3 length: 14 amino acids. Germline values: CDR1 SNHLY, CDR2 FYNNEI. V shed 10 bases, J shed 0 bases, and the junction held 4 bases outside the gene matches. CDR3 sequence: CAITGLADQETQYF. CDR3 nucleotide sequence: TGTGCCATCACGGGACTAGCGGACCAAGAGACCCAGTACTTC.

The chain carries TRBV20-1 and TRBJ1-1, with unresolved D. V was shortened by 2 bases and J by 9 bases, with 10 bases between the two germline ends. Germline V CDR1 and CDR2: DFQATT, SNEGSKA (reference sequence). The CDR3 contains 11 residues. CDR3 nucleotide sequence: TGCAGTGCTAGATCATCCCCAAAAGCTTTCTTT. It translates to CSARSSPKAFF.

This chain uses TRBV10-1 with TRBJ2-2, with 8 positions matching TRBD2. V lost 2 bases, J lost 1 base, and 0 bases stayed unmatched. Per germline, CDR1 WNHNN and CDR2 SYGVQD (reference sequence). This CDR3 has 15 residues. The CDR3 sequence: CASSEAGGNTGELFF. CDR3 DNA sequence: TGCGCCAGCAGTGAGGCGGGGGGGAACACCGGGGAGCTGTTTTTT.

The chain joins TRBV19 to TRBJ2-5; possibly TRBD1 for D (5 bases). Deletions cut 2 bases from V and 4 bases from J, with 14 bases between. CDR3 size: 15 residues. Germline CDR1 is LNHDA and CDR2 is SQIVND (reference sequence). The CDR3 spells CASSIRAGWVETQYF. The CDR3, as DNA: TGTGCCAGTAGTATACGGGCAGGGTGGGTAGAGACCCAGTACTTC.

V gene TRBV28 combines with J gene TRBJ1-5; 10 bases agree with TRBD1. Germline V gene sequence: CDR1 MDHEN, CDR2 SYDVKM. Trimming cost V 8 bases and J 3 bases; bases outside gene matches: 10. The CDR3 totals 16 residues. CDR3 DNA sequence: TGTGCCAGCGGTCAAGGGACAGGGGCGTTCAATCAGCCCCAGCATTTT. Protein product: CASGQGTGAFNQPQHF.

The chain uses TRBV10-3 and TRBJ2-7, with 8 bases aligning to TRBD1. The CDR3 has 13 amino acids. Germline lookup yields CDR1 ENHRY and CDR2 SYGVKD. Trimming removed 10 bases from V and 5 bases from J; junction bases left unmatched: 10. This CDR3 reads CATGTGKENEQYF. The DNA of the CDR3 is TGTGCCACTGGGACAGGCAAAGAAAACGAGCAGTACTTC.

This clone was seen once. CDR3 coding DNA: TGTGCCAGCAGCAAAGCGGATTCAGGGGGAGAATTGGACACTGAAGCTTTCTTT. It encodes CASSKADSGGELDTEAFF. The chain is built from TRBV21-1 and TRBJ1-1; TRBD1 is the table's D call and was not checked against the DNA. TRBV21-1 constitutes a pseudogene. This CDR3 is 18 amino acids long.

The chain links TRBV9 to TRBJ2-7; 11 bases align to TRBD2. This CDR3 has 16 amino acids. J was trimmed by 7 bases and V by 3 bases; bases with no gene match: 12. CDR1 and CDR2 from the germline V gene are SGDLS and YYNGEE. Here the CDR3 reads CASSAYGTSGPGEQYF. CDR3 nucleotide sequence: TGTGCCAGCAGCGCTTACGGGACTAGCGGTCCGGGGGAGCAGTACTTC.

The V call is TRBV6-5, the J call TRBJ1-3; D is unclear. The CDR3 has 16 residues. The germline V gene encodes CDR1 MNHEY and CDR2 SVGAGI. Deletions cut 4 bases from V and 1 base from J, with 14 bases between. The CDR3: CASSSPRSASGNTIYF. In DNA form, the CDR3 reads TGTGCCAGCAGTTCCCCGCGGTCGGCGTCTGGAAACACCATATATTTT.

The gene calls are TRBV6-1 and TRBJ2-5; D possibly corresponds to TRBD2 (5 bases). V was pared by 7 bases and J by 5 bases, with 20 bases between. This CDR3 has 15 residues. The germline V gene encodes CDR1 MNHNS and CDR2 SASEGT. Here the CDR3 DNA reads TGTGCCAGCATCCCCTGGACTGCGAAAGGGGAGACCCAGTACTTC. It translates to CASIPWTAKGETQYF.

The table lists this clone with a count of one. This chain links TRBV29-1 with TRBJ1-2; 7 bases align to TRBD1. This CDR3 is 11 amino acids long. After removal of 5 bases from V and 5 bases from J, the junction contained 2 bases not matched to a gene. The germline CDR1 and CDR2 sequences are SQVTM and ANQGSEA. The CDR3 loop is CSVRQGYGYTF. The DNA of the CDR3 is TGCAGCGTTCGACAGGGTTATGGCTACACCTTC.

This clone has just one count. The chain has TRBV29-1 and TRBJ2-5; D is perhaps TRBD1 (5 bases). Judging by the DNA end, TRBJ2-7 fits better; the J call may be wrong. The CDR3 extends over 13 amino acids. Germline V CDR1 and CDR2: SQVTM, ANQGSEA. CDR3 amino acids: CSVTGRTSYEQYF. The CDR3 nucleotides read TGCAGCGTCACAGGACGGACCTCCTACGAGCAGTACTTC.

The chain couples TRBV11-2 to TRBJ2-5; D is unclear. This CDR3 is 10 amino acids long. Germline V lookup: CDR1 SGHAT, CDR2 FQNNGV. The ends were cut back, 4 bases at V and 4 bases at J, with 1 base in the middle. The CDR3 sequence is CASSSETQYF. CDR3 coding DNA: TGTGCCAGCAGCTCAGAGACCCAGTACTTC. Complete variable domain (other parts from reference TRBV11-2 and TRBJ2-5): EAGVAQSPRYKIIEKRQSVAFWCNPISGHATLYWYQQILGQGPKLLIQFQNNGVVDDSQLPKDRFSAERLKGVDSTLKIQPAKLEDSAVYLCASSSETQYFGPGTRLLVL.

The rearrangement joins TRBV29-1 to TRBJ2-3; the match to TRBD2 covers 10 bases. The CDR3 is 14 amino acids. Germline V lookup: CDR1 SQVTM, CDR2 ANQGSEA. Unmatched junction bases numbered 5, after V lost 4 bases and J lost 4 bases. The CDR3 here is CSVGSGRFADTQYF. The CDR3 DNA reads TGCAGCGTTGGTAGCGGGAGGTTTGCAGATACGCAGTATTTT.

The sample holds a few counts of this clone. This sequence joins TRBV19 and TRBJ1-1, with D hard to call. With 1 base removed from V and 2 bases from J, the gap between germline ends came to 23 bases. CDR3 size: 19 residues. The germline V gene encodes CDR1 LNHDA and CDR2 SQIVND (reference sequence). The CDR3 protein is CASSIGVEGYWGRNTEAFF. As DNA, the CDR3 is TGTGCCAGTAGTATAGGTGTGGAGGGTTATTGGGGTAGAAACACTGAAGCTTTCTTT.

The rearrangement joins TRBV7-3 to TRBJ2-2; 13 bases fit TRBD2. The ends lost 5 bases at V and 8 bases at J; junction bases unmatched: 8. The CDR3 consists of 16 residues. CDR1 and CDR2 (germline): SGHTA, FQGTGA. DNA of the CDR3: TGTGCCAGCAGCAAGACCGGGACTAGCGGGGAAGGGGAGCTGTTTTTT. Translated, it gives CASSKTGTSGEGELFF.

For the CDR3, the DNA is TGCGCCAGCAGCTTCGGACTAGCGGGAGTGTTTGGAGAGACCCAGTACTTC. It translates to CASSFGLAGVFGETQYF. The gene calls are TRBV5-1 and TRBJ2-5, with 13 bases lining up with TRBD2. The CDR3 loop spans 17 amino acids. V shed 2 bases, J shed 4 bases, and the junction held 8 bases outside the gene matches. The germline gives CDR1 SGHRS, CDR2 YFSETQ.

This clone was counted only a few times. This chain connects TRBV19 to TRBJ1-1, with D unresolved. This CDR3 has 12 amino acids. Germline V CDR1 and CDR2: LNHDA, SQIVND (reference sequence). The V gene lost 6 bases and the J gene lost 5 bases, with 10 bases spanning the gap. The CDR3 nucleotides are TGTGCCAGTAGGGGTCAGGCGACTGAAGCTTTCTTT. Its translation: CASRGQATEAFF. Together with reference TRBV19 and TRBJ1-1, the CDR3 gives the full variable domain: DGGITQSPKYLFRKEGQNVTLSCEQNLNHDAMYWYRQDPGQGLRLIYYSQIVNDFQKGDIAEGYSVSREKKESFPLTVTSAQKNPTAFYLCASRGQATEAFFGQGTRLTVV.

Turning to this clone: Other DNA sequences in the sample encode the same CDR3. The rearrangement links TRBV6-5 to TRBJ2-5; D may be TRBD2 (7 bases). This CDR3 spans 14 amino acids. Germline CDR1 reads MNHEY; CDR2 reads SVGAGI. Trimming removed 0 bases at V and 4 bases at J, with 9 bases between. CDR3 loop: CASSYSGGPETQYF. The CDR3 DNA is TGTGCCAGCAGTTACTCGGGGGGGCCAGAGACCCAGTACTTC.

About this clone itself: The identical CDR3 is also encoded by other nucleotide sequences in the sample. The J gene is TRBJ1-5, the V gene TRBV19; D is unclear. The CDR3 length is 15 residues. Germline V CDR1 and CDR2: LNHDA, SQIVND (reference sequence). Trimming cost V 4 bases and J 0 bases, with 10 bases left between them. The CDR3 region has the DNA TGTGCCAGTAGTACCGGTCCCTATAGCAATCAGCCCCAGCATTTT. This sequence encodes CASSTGPYSNQPQHF.

This clone was picked up one time. The chain employs TRBV2 and TRBJ2-5; the D is unclear. The V gene lost 7 bases and the J gene lost 1 base, with 10 bases spanning the gap. This CDR3 has 13 residues. CDR1 and CDR2 (germline): SNHLY, FYNNEI. In nucleotides, the CDR3 is TGTGCCAGCACTCCGTCTATCCAAGAGACCCAGTACTTC. Its protein is CASTPSIQETQYF.

V usage is TRBV28 and J usage is TRBJ2-7; the match to TRBD2 covers 9 bases. The length of the CDR3 is 16 residues. The V and J ends lost 5 bases and 0 bases, in that order; junction bases with no gene match: 8. CDR1 is MDHEN and CDR2 is SYDVKM in the germline V gene. CDR3 DNA: TGTGCCAGCAGTACCAGGACTAGCGCGAGCTCCTACGAGCAGTACTTC. It codes for CASSTRTSASSYEQYF.

The chain carries TRBV29-1 and TRBJ1-1, with D perhaps matching TRBD1 (6 bases). The CDR3 covers 12 residues. Looked up from germline, CDR1 is SQVTM and CDR2 is ANQGSEA. V was trimmed by 7 bases and J by 6 bases, leaving 15 bases between them. This CDR3 reads CSGRRQDAEAFF. The CDR3 DNA is TGCAGCGGAAGGCGACAGGACGCTGAAGCTTTCTTT.

DNA of the CDR3: TGTGCCAGCAGCAAACGGGGGGGTTCTCAGCCCCAGCATTTT. Protein sequence: CASSKRGGSQPQHF. The chain uses TRBV21-1 and TRBJ1-5. TRBV21-1 constitutes a pseudogene. The CDR3 covers 14 residues.

The chain uses TRBV18 and TRBJ2-7; TRBD1 might be the D (7 bases). Germline CDR1 KGHSH, CDR2 LQKENI. The CDR3 loop spans 15 amino acids. The V end lost 9 bases, the J end lost 0 bases, and 18 bases lay between the germline ends. Here the CDR3 reads CASSGGQISSYEQYF. The CDR3 nucleotides read TGTGCCAGTTCAGGGGGGCAGATTAGCTCCTACGAGCAGTACTTC. Based on the CDR3 plus reference TRBV18 and TRBJ2-7, the full variable domain is NAGVMQNPRHLVRRRGQEARLRCSPMKGHSHVYWYRQLPEEGLKFMVYLQKENIIDESGMPKERFSAEFPKEGPSILRIQQVVRGDSAAYFCASSGGQISSYEQYFGPGTRLTVT.

This clone was seen a single time. The same CDR3 can be traced to other DNA sequences in this sample. The J gene is TRBJ2-1, the V gene TRBV6-6; 11 nucleotides line up with TRBD2. The CDR3 runs to 15 residues. Germline trimming cut 6 bases from V and 3 bases from J; bases unmatched to any gene: 4. Germline loops: CDR1 MNHNY, CDR2 SVGAGI (reference sequence). The DNA for the CDR3 is TGTGCCAGCAGGCCCGGGACTAGCGGCTACAATGAGCAGTTCTTC. Protein sequence: CASRPGTSGYNEQFF.

The genes are TRBV27 and TRBJ1-1; no clear D. Trimming took off 3 bases at V and 11 bases at J, with 16 bases between the two ends. The germline V gene encodes CDR1 MNHEY and CDR2 SMNVEV (reference sequence). This CDR3 comprises 13 residues. This CDR3 is CASSFSGSGMAFF. The DNA for the CDR3 is TGTGCCAGCAGTTTCTCTGGTTCGGGGATGGCTTTCTTT.

The chain recombines TRBV6-5 with TRBJ2-5, with 9 bases aligning to TRBD1. The V segment lost 5 bases and the J segment 3 bases; nucleotides outside the gene matches: 7. This CDR3 is built from 15 residues. Germline V gene lookup returns CDR1 MNHEY and CDR2 SVGAGI. The CDR3 loop is CASSQQDRGKETQYF. CDR3 nucleotides: TGTGCCAGCAGTCAACAAGACAGGGGGAAAGAGACCCAGTACTTC.